These T cell receptor beta chains were read from a single sample in a study of blood T cell repertoires in COVID-19. Libraries were prepared by immunoSEQ multiplex PCR; TCRdb keeps only in-frame clonotypes and omits some of them. The sample has 80,000 or so clones, roughly four fifths seen once; the top ten hold about 10%. Material for sequencing was peripheral blood. The receptors come from a human donor in a cohort sampled during active COVID-19. Each CDR3 is given without its conserved first and last residue. The D gene is left open where the match is weak.

V	J	D	CDR3
TRBV2	TRBJ1-1	TRBD1	ASSEKSGGSTEAF
TRBV9	TRBJ2-1	TRBD2	ASSVAGGPNEQF
TRBV6-2/TRBV6-3	TRBJ2-3	TRBD2	ASSRLAGVETDTQY
TRBV19	TRBJ1-5	TRBD1	ASSRLGQGAGSPQH
TRBV15	TRBJ2-5	TRBD2	ATSHGGGTETQY
TRBV7-8	TRBJ2-7	TRBD1	ASSPTGQPIEQY
TRBV29-1	TRBJ1-1	.	SVAGRTNTEAF
TRBV7-8	TRBJ1-1	.	ASSLRGRTEAF
TRBV2	TRBJ1-3	.	ASSEAAGKVASGNTIY
TRBV5-5	TRBJ2-2	TRBD2	ASSRSPSGRTGELF
TRBV5-1	TRBJ2-7	TRBD2	ASSAERGGPYEQY
TRBV7-9	TRBJ2-3	TRBD2	ASSTSRDYSTDTQY
TRBV7-2	TRBJ1-1	TRBD1	ASSKDRGTQAF
TRBV7-8	TRBJ2-7	.	ASSLKVEYEQY
TRBV19	TRBJ2-1	.	ASMTGSAYNEQF
TRBV10-1	TRBJ2-7	.	ASSESGRGGEQY
TRBV29-1	TRBJ1-1	TRBD1	SAWTGAGGTEAF
TRBV28	TRBJ1-1	.	ASSNRGQLNTEAF